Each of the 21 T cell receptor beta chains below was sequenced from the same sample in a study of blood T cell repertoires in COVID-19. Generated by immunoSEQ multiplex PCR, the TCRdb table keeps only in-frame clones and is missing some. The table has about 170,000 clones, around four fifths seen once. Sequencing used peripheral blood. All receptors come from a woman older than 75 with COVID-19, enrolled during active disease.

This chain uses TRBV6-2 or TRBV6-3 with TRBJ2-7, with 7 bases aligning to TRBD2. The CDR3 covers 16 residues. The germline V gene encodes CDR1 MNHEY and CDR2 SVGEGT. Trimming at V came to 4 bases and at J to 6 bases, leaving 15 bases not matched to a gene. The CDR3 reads CASSSGRGVGASEQYF. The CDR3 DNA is TGTGCCAGCAGTTCGGGCCGGGGGGTCGGAGCCTCCGAGCAGTACTTC.

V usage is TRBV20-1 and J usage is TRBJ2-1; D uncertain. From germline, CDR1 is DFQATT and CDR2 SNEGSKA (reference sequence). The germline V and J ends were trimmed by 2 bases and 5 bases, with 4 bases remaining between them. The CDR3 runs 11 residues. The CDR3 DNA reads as TGCAGTGCTAGACAGGACAATGAGCAGTTCTTC. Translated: CSARQDNEQFF.

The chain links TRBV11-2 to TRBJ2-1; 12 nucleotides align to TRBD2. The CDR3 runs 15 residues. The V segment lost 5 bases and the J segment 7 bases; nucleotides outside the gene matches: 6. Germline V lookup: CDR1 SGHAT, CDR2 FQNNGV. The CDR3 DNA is TGTGCCAGCAGCGACCCGACTAGCGGGAGAAATGAGCAGTTCTTC. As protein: CASSDPTSGRNEQFF. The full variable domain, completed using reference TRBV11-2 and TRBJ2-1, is EAGVAQSPRYKIIEKRQSVAFWCNPISGHATLYWYQQILGQGPKLLIQFQNNGVVDDSQLPKDRFSAERLKGVDSTLKIQPAKLEDSAVYLCASSDPTSGRNEQFFGPGTRLTVL.

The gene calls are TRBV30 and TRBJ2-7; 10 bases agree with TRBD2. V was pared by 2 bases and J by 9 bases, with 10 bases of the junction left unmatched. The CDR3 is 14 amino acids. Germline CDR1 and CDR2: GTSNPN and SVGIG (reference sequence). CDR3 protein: CAWSRSLAGAGQYF. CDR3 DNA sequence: TGTGCCTGGAGTCGAAGTCTAGCGGGGGCGGGGCAGTACTTC.

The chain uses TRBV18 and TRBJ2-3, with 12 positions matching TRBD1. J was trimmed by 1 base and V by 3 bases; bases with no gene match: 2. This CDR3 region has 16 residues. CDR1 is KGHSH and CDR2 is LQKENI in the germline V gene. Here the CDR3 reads CASSPRDRGRTDTQYF. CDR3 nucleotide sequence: TGTGCCAGCTCACCGCGGGACAGGGGGCGCACAGATACGCAGTATTTT.

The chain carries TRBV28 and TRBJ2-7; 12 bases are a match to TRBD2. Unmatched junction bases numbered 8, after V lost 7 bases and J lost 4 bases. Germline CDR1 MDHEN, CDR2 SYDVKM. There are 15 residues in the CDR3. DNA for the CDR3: TGTGCCAGCACAGCTAGCGGGGGGGCGGATTACGAGCAGTACTTC. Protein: CASTASGGADYEQYF.

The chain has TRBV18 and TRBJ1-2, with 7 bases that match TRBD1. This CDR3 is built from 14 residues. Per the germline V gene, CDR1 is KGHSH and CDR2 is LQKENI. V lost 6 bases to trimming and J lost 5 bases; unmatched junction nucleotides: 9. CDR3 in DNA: TGTGCCAGCTCCGAACAGGGGCGCGAGTATGGCTACACCTTC. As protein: CASSEQGREYGYTF.

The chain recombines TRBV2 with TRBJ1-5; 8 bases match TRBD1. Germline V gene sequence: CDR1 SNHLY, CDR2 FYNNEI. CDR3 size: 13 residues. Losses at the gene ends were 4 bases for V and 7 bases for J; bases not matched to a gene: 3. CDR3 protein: CASSGTGWQPQHF. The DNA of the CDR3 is TGTGCCAGCAGTGGGACAGGGTGGCAGCCCCAGCATTTT.

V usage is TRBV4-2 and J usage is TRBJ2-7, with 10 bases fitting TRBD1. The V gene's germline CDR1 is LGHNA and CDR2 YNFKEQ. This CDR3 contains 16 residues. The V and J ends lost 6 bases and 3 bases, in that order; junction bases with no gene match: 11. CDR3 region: CASRLDLGTGDYEQYF. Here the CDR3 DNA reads TGTGCCAGCAGACTCGATTTGGGGACAGGGGACTACGAGCAGTACTTC.

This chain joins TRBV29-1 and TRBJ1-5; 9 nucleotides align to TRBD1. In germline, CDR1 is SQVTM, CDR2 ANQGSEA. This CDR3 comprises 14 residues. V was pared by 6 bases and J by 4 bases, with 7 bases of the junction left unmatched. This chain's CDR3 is CSVPGQGHNQPQHF. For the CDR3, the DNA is TGCAGCGTGCCGGGACAGGGACATAATCAGCCCCAGCATTTT.

The CDR3 DNA follows: TGTGCCAGCAGCCAAGATTTAGTAGATCAAGAGACCCAGTACTTC. Its translation is CASSQDLVDQETQYF. This rearrangement joins TRBV3-1 (or the pseudogene TRBV3-2) to TRBJ2-5; D uncertain. The CDR3 has 15 residues. In germline, CDR1 is LGHDT, CDR2 YNNKEL (reference sequence). V was trimmed by 0 bases and J by 2 bases, leaving 10 bases between them.

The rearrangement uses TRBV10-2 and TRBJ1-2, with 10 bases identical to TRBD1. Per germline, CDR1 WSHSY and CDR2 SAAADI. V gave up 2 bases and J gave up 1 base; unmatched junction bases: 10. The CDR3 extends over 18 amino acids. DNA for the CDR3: TGCGCCAGCAGTGAGCGCCGGGACAGGGGTAGGGGTAACTATGGCTACACCTTC. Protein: CASSERRDRGRGNYGYTF.

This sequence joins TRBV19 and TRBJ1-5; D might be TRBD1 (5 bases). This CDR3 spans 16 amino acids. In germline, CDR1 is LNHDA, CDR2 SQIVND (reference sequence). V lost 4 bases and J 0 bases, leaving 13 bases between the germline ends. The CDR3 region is CASSKGRRFSNQPQHF. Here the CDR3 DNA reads TGTGCCAGTAGTAAGGGGAGGCGGTTTAGCAATCAGCCCCAGCATTTT.

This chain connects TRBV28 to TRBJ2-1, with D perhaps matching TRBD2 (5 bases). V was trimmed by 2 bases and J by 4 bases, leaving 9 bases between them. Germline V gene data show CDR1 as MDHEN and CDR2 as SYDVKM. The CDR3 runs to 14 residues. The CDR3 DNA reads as TGTGCCAGCAGTTTAAGAGGACTTTACAATGAGCAGTTCTTC. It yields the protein CASSLRGLYNEQFF.

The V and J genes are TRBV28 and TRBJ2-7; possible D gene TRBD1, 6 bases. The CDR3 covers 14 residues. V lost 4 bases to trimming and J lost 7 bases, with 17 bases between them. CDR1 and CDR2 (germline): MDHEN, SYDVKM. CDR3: CASSSPQGAREQYF. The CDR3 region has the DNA TGTGCCAGCAGTTCACCACAGGGAGCGCGAGAGCAGTACTTC. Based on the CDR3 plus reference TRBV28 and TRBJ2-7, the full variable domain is DVKVTQSSRYLVKRTGEKVFLECVQDMDHENMFWYRQDPGLGLRLIYFSYDVKMKEKGDIPEGYSVSREKKERFSLILESASTNQTSMYLCASSSPQGAREQYFGPGTRLTVT.

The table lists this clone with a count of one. The CDR3 nucleotides read TGTGCCAGCAGCTTAGGAGGACTAGCGGGAGTCGAACAGTATTTT. This sequence encodes CASSLGGLAGVEQYF. V gene TRBV7-2 combines with J gene TRBJ2-3; 13 nucleotides match TRBD2. J gave up 12 bases and V 1 base, and 7 bases lay outside the gene matches. Germline V CDR1 and CDR2: SGHTA, FQGNSA. The CDR3 has 15 residues.

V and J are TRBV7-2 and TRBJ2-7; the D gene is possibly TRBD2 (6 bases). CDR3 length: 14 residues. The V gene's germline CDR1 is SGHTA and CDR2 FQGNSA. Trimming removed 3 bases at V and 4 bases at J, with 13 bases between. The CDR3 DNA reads TGTGCCAGCAGCTTGTACACTAGCACGTACGAGCAGTACTTC. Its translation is CASSLYTSTYEQYF.

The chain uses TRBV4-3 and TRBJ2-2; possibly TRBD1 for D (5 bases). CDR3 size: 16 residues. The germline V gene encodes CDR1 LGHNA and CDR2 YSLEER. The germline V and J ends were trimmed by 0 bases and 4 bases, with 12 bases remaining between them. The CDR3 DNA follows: TGCGCCAGCAGCCAAGATCGTACAGGAGTCACCGGGGAGCTGTTTTTT. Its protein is CASSQDRTGVTGELFF.

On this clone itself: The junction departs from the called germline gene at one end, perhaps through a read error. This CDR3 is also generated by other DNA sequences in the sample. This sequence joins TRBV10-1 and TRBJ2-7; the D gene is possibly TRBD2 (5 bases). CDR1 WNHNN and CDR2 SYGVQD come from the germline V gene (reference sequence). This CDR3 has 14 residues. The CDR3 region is CASSPGVQAPEQYF. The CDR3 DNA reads TGCGCCAGCAGCCCCGGGGTTCAGGCTCCCGAGCAGTATTTC.

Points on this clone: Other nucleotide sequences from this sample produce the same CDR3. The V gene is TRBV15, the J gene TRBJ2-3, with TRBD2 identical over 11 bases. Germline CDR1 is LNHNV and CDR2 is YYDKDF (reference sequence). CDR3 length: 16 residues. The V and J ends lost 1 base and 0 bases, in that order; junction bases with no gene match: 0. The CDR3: CATSRGLAGSTDTQYF. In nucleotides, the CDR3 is TGTGCCACCAGCAGAGGACTAGCGGGGAGCACAGATACGCAGTATTTT.

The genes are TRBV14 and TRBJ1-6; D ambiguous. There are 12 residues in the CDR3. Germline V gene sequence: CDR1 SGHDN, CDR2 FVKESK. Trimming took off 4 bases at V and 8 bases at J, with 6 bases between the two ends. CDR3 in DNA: TGTGCCAGCAGCCTAGCTGATTCACCCCTCCACTTT. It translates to CASSLADSPLHF.